The rows below give T cell receptor beta chains drawn from one sample of a study of CD8+CD57+ T cells in acquired aplastic anemia. TCRdb re-called the reads with MiXCR, one entry per CDR3 protein. The table lists about 220,000 distinct CDR3 sequences, 30% to 35% of them singletons. Sequenced input: sorted CD4+, CD8+, or CD8+CD57+ T cells (not recorded which) from PBMCs. These receptors were taken from a human donor in good health, serving as a control. Both conserved end residues are part of each CDR3. D genes are given only for firm matches. Size is stated for part of the rows, as once, few or many counts, or as a class when the clone is expanded.

D | J | V | size | DNA | CDR3
- | TRBJ2-7 | TRBV30 | - | TGTGCCTGGAGTGCCTCCTACGAGCAGTACTTC | CAWSASYEQYF
TRBD2 | TRBJ2-3 | TRBV20-1 | many | TGCAGTGCTATTTATCGCGGGGGAGATACGCAGTATTTT | CSAIYRGGDTQYF
- | TRBJ2-2 | TRBV10-3 | - | TGTGCCATCAGGGACGGGGGTGGCGACACCGGGGAGCTGTTTTTT | CAIRDGGGDTGELFF
- | TRBJ2-7 | TRBV15 | - | TGTGCCACCAGCACTCGGTCAGTGGTCAGGGGCTACGAGCAGTACTTC | CATSTRSVVRGYEQYF
- | TRBJ2-7 | TRBV24-1 | - | TGTGCCACCAGTGAGCGTGGACAGTACTACGAGCAGTACTTC | CATSERGQYYEQYF
- | TRBJ2-5 | TRBV9 | many | TGTGCCAGCAGCGGATCAACAGGCCCCCAGTACTTC | CASSGSTGPQYF
- | TRBJ1-3 | TRBV10-3 | many | TGTGCCATCAGGGGACCGAGCTCTGGAAACACCATATATTTT | CAIRGPSSGNTIYF
TRBD2 | TRBJ2-2 | TRBV7-9 | - | TGTGCCAGCAGCATAGCGGGAGGGAACACCGGGGAGCCGTTTTTT | CASSIAGGNTGEPFF
TRBD2 | TRBJ2-1 | TRBV6-1 | - | TGTGCCAGCACCCCGGGGGGGCACTACAATGAGCAGTTCTTC | CASTPGGHYNEQFF
- | TRBJ1-4 | TRBV19 | many | TGTGCCAGTAGTATCAGGGGACTCAATGAAAAACTGTTTTTT | CASSIRGLNEKLFF
- | TRBJ2-1 | TRBV20-1 | many | TGCAGTGCTAGAGAATCGCGAGACAATGAGCAGTTCTTC | CSARESRDNEQFF
- | TRBJ1-5 | TRBV12-3/TRBV12-4 | many | TGTGCCAGCAGTTTAAAGGGAGGCAATCAGCCCCAGCATTTT | CASSLKGGNQPQHF
- | TRBJ1-4 | TRBV20-1 | few | TGCAGTGCTAGGAACCCCGTCCTTAATGAAAAACTGTTTTTT | CSARNPVLNEKLFF
- | TRBJ2-7 | TRBV6-1 | many | TGTGCCACACAGACCGGTGGCTCCTACGAGCAGTACTTC | CATQTGGSYEQYF
- | TRBJ2-5 | TRBV2 | few | TGTGCCAGCAGTGAAGCCTGGCAGCAAGAGACCCAGTACTTC | CASSEAWQQETQYF
TRBD2 | TRBJ2-3 | TRBV4-1 | - | TGCGCCAGCAGCCCTCGGACTAGCGGGGGGAACACAGATACGCAGTATTTT | CASSPRTSGGNTDTQYF
- | TRBJ1-2 | TRBV30 | few | TGTGCCTGGGCTAACAGGGCTAACTATGGCTACACCTTC | CAWANRANYGYTF
TRBD1 | TRBJ1-1 | TRBV24-1 | - | TGTGCCACCAGTGATGGGACAGGGAGCACTGAAGCTTTCTTT | CATSDGTGSTEAFF
TRBD2 | TRBJ2-1 | TRBV9 | many | TGTGCCAGCAGCGGCCTAGCGGGGGGCTACAATGAGCAGTTCTTC | CASSGLAGGYNEQFF
- | TRBJ1-5 | TRBV10-3 | - | TGTGCCATCAGTGAGCGTGAGGGCACGGGAGATCAGCCCCAGCATTTT | CAISEREGTGDQPQHF
- | TRBJ2-5 | TRBV24-1 | - | TGTGCCACCAGTGATTTGCAGGGGGGGCCGTACGAGACCCAGTACTTC | CATSDLQGGPYETQYF
- | TRBJ1-3 | TRBV29-1 | many | TGCAGCGCCCGGTGGGGATGGGGGGCGGAAAACACCATATATTTT | CSARWGWGAENTIYF